What follows are 13 T cell receptor beta chains derived from one specimen sequenced in a study of neoadjuvant anti-PD-1 for oral cavity cancer. The method was immunoSEQ multiplex PCR; TCRdb's version includes in-frame clones alone and lacks a portion of them. This table has about 61,000 clones, under 85% appearing once. The starting material was PBMCs, obtained before nivolumab (anti-PD-1) treatment. The receptor source for this set is a person aged 40 to 85 with oral cavity squamous cell carcinoma.

This clone turned up a few times. The V gene is TRBV5-8, the J gene TRBJ1-1, with D uncertain. The CDR3 sequence is 15 residues long. The germline V gene encodes CDR1 SGHTS and CDR2 YDEGEE. Trimming shortened V by 6 bases and J by 3 bases, and 18 bases separated the two germline ends. The DNA of the CDR3 is TGTGCCAGCACCCGACGGCTTCCTAAGGACACTGAAGCTTTCTTT. It is translated as CASTRRLPKDTEAFF.

The gene calls are TRBV29-1 and TRBJ1-2; D is perhaps TRBD1 (6 bases). Per germline, CDR1 SQVTM and CDR2 ANQGSEA. The CDR3 is made up of 10 amino acids. V was cut by 6 bases and J by 6 bases, with 8 bases left in between. This CDR3 reads CSVWTDGYTF. The DNA for the CDR3 is TGCAGCGTCTGGACAGATGGCTACACCTTC.

This clone was recorded once. This chain connects TRBV18 to TRBJ1-4; 8 nucleotides align to TRBD1. V lost 6 bases and J lost 6; bases outside the gene matches: 9. The V gene's germline CDR1 is KGHSH and CDR2 LQKENI. This CDR3 has 15 amino acids. The CDR3 nucleotides are TGTGCCAGCTCTCGCAGGACAGGGAAGGATGAAAAACTGTTTTTT. This translates into CASSRRTGKDEKLFF.

J is TRBJ2-2 and V is TRBV5-1; TRBD2 agrees at 7 bases. Germline V gene sequence: CDR1 SGHRS, CDR2 YFSETQ. The V segment lost 6 bases and the J segment 2 bases; nucleotides outside the gene matches: 13. The length of the CDR3 is 17 residues. CDR3 nucleotide sequence: TGCGCCAGCAAGGCGGGGGAGGTGACAGTAAACACCGGGGAGCTGTTTTTT. Its translation: CASKAGEVTVNTGELFF. Together with reference TRBV5-1 and TRBJ2-2, the CDR3 gives the full variable domain: KAGVTQTPRYLIKTRGQQVTLSCSPISGHRSVSWYQQTPGQGLQFLFEYFSETQRNKGNFPGRFSGRQFSNSRSEMNVSTLELGDSALYLCASKAGEVTVNTGELFFGEGSRLTVL.

The genes are TRBV5-6 and TRBJ2-1; weak D call: TRBD2 (7 bases). Germline CDR1 SGHDT, CDR2 YYEEEE. The CDR3 is 15 residues long. V lost 3 bases, J lost 4 bases, and 14 bases lay in between. In nucleotides, the CDR3 is TGTGCCAGCAGCTCTCCTGGGAGGGGGTACAATGAGCAGTTCTTC. Its translation is CASSSPGRGYNEQFF.

This rearrangement joins TRBV6-5 to TRBJ1-2; tentative D call: TRBD1 (5 bases). Germline CDR1 MNHEY, CDR2 SVGAGI. Trimming took 2 bases from V and 4 from J, leaving 17 bases between them. This CDR3 comprises 16 residues. CDR3 amino acids: CASSYMGPNRGYGYTF. CDR3 in DNA: TGTGCCAGCAGTTACATGGGACCTAACCGGGGCTATGGCTACACCTTC.

This chain connects TRBV15 to TRBJ2-7, with D possibly matching TRBD1 (5 bases). V gave up 1 base and J gave up 0 bases, with 10 bases separating them. CDR1 and CDR2 (germline): LNHNV, YYDKDF (reference sequence). This CDR3 is built from 15 residues. CDR3 DNA: TGTGCCACCAGCAGAGGTGCAGGGCCCTCCTACGAGCAGTACTTC. Amino acids: CATSRGAGPSYEQYF.

The chain is built from TRBV5-1 and TRBJ2-7; the D gene is possibly TRBD2 (6 bases). The ends were cut back, 3 bases at V and 0 bases at J, with 19 bases in the middle. This CDR3 has 17 residues. The V gene's germline CDR1 is SGHRS and CDR2 YFSETQ. The CDR3 reads CASSSPMGAGGSYEQYF. For the CDR3, the DNA is TGCGCCAGCAGCTCTCCGATGGGAGCGGGTGGCTCCTACGAGCAGTACTTC. Full variable domain (outside the CDR3, taken from reference TRBV5-1 and TRBJ2-7): KAGVTQTPRYLIKTRGQQVTLSCSPISGHRSVSWYQQTPGQGLQFLFEYFSETQRNKGNFPGRFSGRQFSNSRSEMNVSTLELGDSALYLCASSSPMGAGGSYEQYFGPGTRLTVT.

This clone was observed once. The genes are TRBV13 and TRBJ1-4; D not resolved. Trimming cost V 5 bases and J 8 bases, with 18 bases left between them. Germline V gene data show CDR1 as PRHDT and CDR2 as FYEKMQ (reference sequence). The CDR3 is 15 amino acids. This CDR3 is CASSPRASTTEKLFF. Here the CDR3 DNA reads TGTGCCAGCAGCCCGAGGGCTTCTACGACCGAAAAACTGTTTTTT.

This chain joins TRBV5-1 and TRBJ2-2; D is possibly TRBD1 (5 bases). CDR3 length: 14 residues. With 1 base removed from V and 6 bases from J, the gap between germline ends came to 10 bases. The germline gives CDR1 SGHRS, CDR2 YFSETQ. The DNA for the CDR3 is TGCGCCAGCAGCTTGCCGGCAGGGTCCGGGGAGCTGTTTTTT. This encodes CASSLPAGSGELFF. The whole variable domain, filled in from reference TRBV5-1 and TRBJ2-2, reads KAGVTQTPRYLIKTRGQQVTLSCSPISGHRSVSWYQQTPGQGLQFLFEYFSETQRNKGNFPGRFSGRQFSNSRSEMNVSTLELGDSALYLCASSLPAGSGELFFGEGSRLTVL.

This chain links TRBV28 with TRBJ1-1; TRBD1 aligns across 7 bases. The junction had 5 bases not matched to a gene; V was cut back by 4 bases and J by 9 bases. Looked up from germline, CDR1 is MDHEN and CDR2 is SYDVKM. CDR3 length: 12 residues. CDR3 sequence (DNA): TGTGCCAGCAGTTACAGGGGTGGGAAAGCTTTCTTT. Its protein product is CASSYRGGKAFF.

In its sample, this clone was seen a few times. This rearrangement joins TRBV6-6 to TRBJ1-5; TRBD1 agrees at 7 bases. CDR3 size: 14 residues. In germline, CDR1 is MNHNY, CDR2 SVGAGI (reference sequence). V lost 6 bases to trimming and J lost 6 bases; unmatched junction nucleotides: 8. Here the CDR3 reads CASSLDRVGQPQHF. The CDR3 DNA reads as TGTGCCAGCAGCCTTGACAGGGTTGGTCAGCCCCAGCATTTT.

The chain carries TRBV7-8 and TRBJ2-1, with D maybe TRBD2 (5 bases). The V gene's germline CDR1 is SGHVS and CDR2 FQNEAQ. This CDR3 is 12 amino acids long. The V gene lost 1 base and the J gene lost 15 bases, with 13 bases spanning the gap. Here the CDR3 DNA reads TGTGCCAGCAGCTTAGTTGGTCTAGCTCCGTTCTTC. Its protein product is CASSLVGLAPFF. Drawing the rest from reference TRBV7-8 and TRBJ2-1, the complete variable domain is GAGVSQSPRYKVAKRGQDVALRCDPISGHVSLFWYQQALGQGPEFLTYFQNEAQLDKSGLPSDRFFAERPEGSVSTLKIQRTQQEDSAVYLCASSLVGLAPFFGPGTRLTVL.